This T cell receptor beta chain was observed in a study of vaccination effects on CD4 cells after COVID-19. Study outcomes and limitations: The study had few convalescent patients and no early post-infection timepoints.

Sequencing used immunoSEQ multiplex PCR; TCRdb keeps in-frame clones, though not all of them. The sample has 14,000 or so clones, roughly 72% seen once. This CDR3 spans 17 amino acids. Losses at the gene ends were 2 bases for V and 7 bases for J; bases not matched to a gene: 9. Looked up from germline, CDR1 is SGHAT and CDR2 is FQNNGV. Comment on this clone: Its antigen is as yet unknown.

Viral peptide pool expansion of antigen-specific CD4+ T cells preceded sequencing in the ViraFEST assay. After roughly ten days in culture, the CD4+ T cells were isolated. Participants got two doses of BNT162b2 or mRNA-1273 vaccine. Testing of the vaccine recipients showed negative nucleocapsid antibodies and no prior SARS-CoV-2 infection. Cultures got half-medium changes with IL-2 on days 3 and 7. The source material was CD4+ T cells from PBMCs cultured with SARS-CoV-2 spike peptides, sampled after COVID-19 vaccination. V and J are TRBV11-2 and TRBJ2-1; TRBD2 agrees at 12 bases. The receptor was isolated from a human donor who received a COVID-19 vaccine. In DNA, the CDR3 is TGTGCCAGCAGCTTAAGTCAGACTAGCGGGAGAGGGAATGAGCAGTTCTTC. Protein: CASSLSQTSGRGNEQFF.